These 5 T cell receptor beta chains came from one sample sequenced in a study of blood T cell repertoires in COVID-19. Only in-frame clones appear in the TCRdb table, and some are missing; sequencing was by immunoSEQ multiplex PCR. The sample yields roughly 26,000 clones, approximately 90% seen once. The sequenced material came from peripheral blood. Receptors originate from a human donor in a cohort sampled during active COVID-19.

The chain uses TRBV14 and TRBJ2-6, with 12 bases that match TRBD1. The germline CDR1 and CDR2 sequences are SGHDN and FVKESK. V trimming: 4 bases; J trimming: 9 bases; junction bases outside the gene matches: 10. The CDR3 extends over 17 amino acids. This CDR3 is CASSRGTGGLVGNVLTF. The CDR3 bases are TGTGCCAGCAGCCGGGGGACAGGGGGCTTGGTTGGCAACGTCCTGACTTTC.

This chain uses TRBV4-1 with TRBJ2-7; perhaps TRBD1 as D (6 bases). Trimming removed 4 bases from V and 4 bases from J, with 17 bases in between. Germline V gene sequence: CDR1 MGHRA, CDR2 YSYEKL. This CDR3 region has 15 residues. CDR3 region: CASSLAQGNIYEQYV. DNA of the CDR3: TGCGCCAGCAGCCTAGCCCAGGGGAACATTTACGAGCAGTACGTC.

The rearrangement joins TRBV5-1 to TRBJ1-6; D is perhaps TRBD1 (6 bases). The CDR3 loop spans 14 amino acids. Germline V lookup: CDR1 SGHRS, CDR2 YFSETQ. Trimming removed 4 bases from V and 7 bases from J, with 12 bases in between. Written as DNA, the CDR3 is TGCGCCAGCAGCGAGGACAGTATGAATTCACCCCTCCACTTT. This encodes CASSEDSMNSPLHF.

The chain employs TRBV6-5 and TRBJ1-2; the D is unclear. Germline CDR1 MNHEY, CDR2 SVGAGI. The CDR3 extends over 13 amino acids. V was clipped by 2 bases and J by 8 bases, with 12 bases between them. Here the CDR3 DNA reads TGTGCCAGCAGTTACCTCTCACGGCGGGGCTACACCTTC. It specifies CASSYLSRRGYTF.

The chain joins TRBV3-1 (or the pseudogene TRBV3-2) to TRBJ2-7; 8 bases match TRBD2. The junction had 7 bases not matched to a gene; V was cut back by 1 base and J by 5 bases. The CDR3 covers 15 residues. Germline loops: CDR1 LGHDT, CDR2 YNNKEL (reference sequence). CDR3 loop: CASSQVAGGYDEQYF. CDR3 nucleotide sequence: TGTGCCAGCAGCCAAGTGGCGGGGGGCTACGACGAGCAGTACTTC.